This is a list of T cell receptor beta chains from one sample in a study of PD-1 blockade in classical Hodgkin lymphoma. Sequencing was performed with immunoSEQ multiplex PCR; in TCRdb, only in-frame clones are kept and a portion is missing. The table has 50,000 or so clones, roughly 80% seen once. The starting material was peripheral blood mononuclear cells (PBMCs), obtained before the fourth cycle of nivolumab. Receptors originate from a human donor with classical Hodgkin lymphoma. Each CDR3 is given with its conserved first and last residue. A D gene is named only where the DNA matches it firmly. The size entry is marked missing in some rows and otherwise reads once, few, many or a size class.

j_gene,d_gene,abundance,v_gene,len,CDR3nt,CDR3aa
TRBJ1-1,NA,NA,TRBV4-2,17,TGTGCCAGCAGCCAAGAAAGAGGAGGGGTGGGGAACACTGAAGCTTTCTTT,CASSQERGGVGNTEAFF
TRBJ2-7,TRBD2,NA,TRBV2,17,TGTGCCAGCAGTGAAGCCCGAGCGGGAGGGGCCTCCTACGAGCAGTACTTC,CASSEARAGGASYEQYF
TRBJ2-5,NA,NA,TRBV7-9,9,TGTGCCAGCAGCTTAGAGTCTTACTTC,CASSLESYF
TRBJ2-2,NA,once,TRBV21-1,16,TGTGCCAGCACCGACTGGGACAGAACGAACACCGGGGAGCTGTTTTTT,CASTDWDRTNTGELFF
TRBJ2-1,NA,NA,TRBV7-9,16,TGTGCCAGCAGCCACGACAGGTGGGTGGCCTACAATGAGCAGTTCTTC,CASSHDRWVAYNEQFF
TRBJ2-5,NA,NA,TRBV5-1,16,TGCGCCAGCAGCCCCTCGGGGCAGGCTTACCAAGAGACCCAGTACTTC,CASSPSGQAYQETQYF
TRBJ1-2,TRBD1,few,TRBV28,13,TGTGCCAGCATCCGGACAGGGCGGTATGGCTACACCTTC,CASIRTGRYGYTF
TRBJ2-5,NA,NA,TRBV7-6,11,TGTGCCAGCAGCTTAGTCGAGACCCAGTACTTC,CASSLVETQYF
TRBJ2-7,NA,few,TRBV7-6,15,TGTGCCAGCAGCTTAATGGAAGCGACCCCCTACGAGCAGTACTTC,CASSLMEATPYEQYF
TRBJ2-7,NA,NA,TRBV5-1,14,TGCGCCAGCAGCCCGAGGGCAGGGGGGGAGGAGCAGTACTTC,CASSPRAGGEEQYF
TRBJ2-3,TRBD2,once,TRBV4-1,17,TGCGCCAGCAGCCAAGATCGGTTTCGGGGGGGCTCGGATACGCAGTATTTT,CASSQDRFRGGSDTQYF
TRBJ2-7,NA,NA,TRBV18,14,TGTGCCAGCTCACGTGGGGCCAACGCGTACGAGCAGTACTTC,CASSRGANAYEQYF
TRBJ2-1,TRBD1,NA,TRBV2,14,TGTGCCAGCAGTGAAGCGGGGACAGTTATGGAGCAGTTCTTC,CASSEAGTVMEQFF
TRBJ2-1,TRBD2,few,TRBV19,19,TGTGCCAGTAGTATGGCGGGGGGGATAGGCCCCGCCTCTTACAATGAGCAGTTCTTC,CASSMAGGIGPASYNEQFF
TRBJ2-5,NA,NA,TRBV29-1,16,TGCAGCGCCCAACGCGGCGGTCTCTCCGGAGAAGAGACCCAGTACTTC,CSAQRGGLSGEETQYF
TRBJ2-5,NA,NA,TRBV10-3,11,TGTGCCACCGTGGCTCAAGAGACCCAGTACTTC,CATVAQETQYF
TRBJ1-3,NA,NA,TRBV4-1,15,TGCGCCAGCAGCCAAGAGGGGACCTCTGGAAACACCATATATTTT,CASSQEGTSGNTIYF
TRBJ1-6,NA,NA,TRBV5-8,14,TGTGCCAGCGGCCTGGGACGGGAGAATTCACCCCTCCACTTT,CASGLGRENSPLHF
TRBJ2-1,TRBD2,NA,TRBV7-9,15,TGTGCCAGCAGCTCGACTAGCGGGAGGAGCAATGAGCAGTTCTTC,CASSSTSGRSNEQFF
TRBJ2-2,NA,NA,TRBV4-1,16,TGCGCCAGCAGCCAAGATCTTCGTGGGAGCCCCGGGGAGCTGTTTTTT,CASSQDLRGSPGELFF
TRBJ2-5,NA,NA,TRBV5-1,11,TGCGCCAGCAGCTTCGGAGAGACCCAGTACTTC,CASSFGETQYF
TRBJ2-1,NA,few,TRBV2,15,TGTGCCAGCAGTGAAGGCGGTATCTCCTACAATGAGCAGTTCTTC,CASSEGGISYNEQFF
TRBJ1-3,NA,NA,TRBV29-1,15,TGCAGCGTGACTCGGGTGGCAGGATCTGGAAACACCATATATTTT,CSVTRVAGSGNTIYF
TRBJ2-7,NA,once,TRBV2,11,TGTGCCAGCAGTGAAGAGGTTATGCAGTACTTC,CASSEEVMQYF
TRBJ2-5,NA,NA,TRBV14,12,TGTGCCAGCAGCCAAAACAGAGAGACCCAGTACTTC,CASSQNRETQYF
TRBJ2-1,TRBD2,NA,TRBV7-3,19,TGTGCCAGCAGCTTGAGGCCATTACTAGCGGGTACTTCCTACAATGAGCAGTTCTTC,CASSLRPLLAGTSYNEQFF
TRBJ2-5,NA,NA,TRBV7-2,13,TGTGCCAGCAGTTTGTGGGAGCAAGAGACCCAGTACTTC,CASSLWEQETQYF
TRBJ2-7,NA,NA,TRBV6-6,12,TGTGCCAGCAGTTACTCCAGGAACGAGCAGTACTTC,CASSYSRNEQYF
TRBJ2-2,NA,NA,TRBV5-1,16,TGCGCCAGCAGTCCTCTAGCGTATTATAACACCGGGGAGCTGTTTTTT,CASSPLAYYNTGELFF
TRBJ1-1,NA,NA,TRBV9,14,TGTGCCAGCAGCGAGACCACGTTGGTCACTGAAGCTTTCTTT,CASSETTLVTEAFF
TRBJ1-2,NA,NA,TRBV7-9,13,TGTGCCAGCAGCACACAGGTGAACTATGGCTACACCTTC,CASSTQVNYGYTF
TRBJ1-5,NA,NA,TRBV2,13,TGTGCCAGCACCCCCGATAGCAATCAGCCCCAGCATTTT,CASTPDSNQPQHF
TRBJ2-1,NA,NA,TRBV6-5,13,TGTGCCAGCACCCTAATATCGCAAGGGGAGCAGTTCTTC,CASTLISQGEQFF
TRBJ1-6,TRBD1,NA,TRBV11-3,13,TGTGCCAGCAGCCCGGACAGGAATTCACCCCTCCACTTT,CASSPDRNSPLHF
TRBJ2-3,NA,many,TRBV28,16,TGTGCCAGCAGTTTAAGAGCGGGCATCGACACAGATACGCAGTATTTT,CASSLRAGIDTDTQYF
TRBJ1-2,NA,NA,TRBV9,14,TGTGCCAGCAGCGTAGGCGGAGGGAGCTATGGCTACACCTTC,CASSVGGGSYGYTF
TRBJ2-1,TRBD2,NA,TRBV7-2,15,TGTGCCAGCAGCCGCCTAGCGGGAGTTCGGAATGAGCAGTTCTTC,CASSRLAGVRNEQFF
TRBJ2-7,TRBD1,few,TRBV28,19,TGTGCCAGCAGCACAACGTTGGGACAGGGTATGGGGAAGCCCTACGAGCAGTACTTC,CASSTTLGQGMGKPYEQYF
TRBJ2-7,TRBD1,NA,TRBV18,17,TGTGCCAGCTCACTGTTACCGGGACAGGGCTCTAAAGACGAGCAGTACTTC,CASSLLPGQGSKDEQYF
TRBJ1-3,NA,NA,TRBV6-1,15,TGTGCCAGCAGTGTCGGGGGGGGCTCTGGAAACACCATATATTTT,CASSVGGGSGNTIYF
TRBJ1-3,NA,NA,TRBV7-3,15,TGTGCCAGCAGCTTACTCGGCGGATCTGGAAACACCATATATTTT,CASSLLGGSGNTIYF
TRBJ1-2,NA,NA,TRBV28,13,TGTGCCAGCAGTGAACCCCCAGGGAGGGGCTACACCTTC,CASSEPPGRGYTF
TRBJ2-7,TRBD2,NA,TRBV15,16,TGTGCCACCAGCAGAGATCTAAGGACTAGCTCCCCCGAGCAGTACTTC,CATSRDLRTSSPEQYF
TRBJ2-1,TRBD2,NA,TRBV29-1,17,TGCAGCGTTGAAAATATAGCGGGAGGAAGCTCCTACAATGAGCAGTTCTTC,CSVENIAGGSSYNEQFF
TRBJ1-3,NA,once,TRBV21-1,16,TGTGCCAGCAGCAATCCCAGGGGGGGATCTGGAAACACCATATATTTT,CASSNPRGGSGNTIYF
TRBJ2-6,TRBD1,NA,TRBV7-9,16,TGTGCCAGCAGCGTAATAGACAGGGCTGGGGCCAACGTCCTGACTTTC,CASSVIDRAGANVLTF
TRBJ2-7,TRBD1,NA,TRBV6-1,13,TGTGCCAGCAGCAGGACAGGGATGTACGAGCAGTACTTC,CASSRTGMYEQYF
TRBJ2-3,NA,NA,TRBV7-2,12,TGTGCCAGCAGCCCCACTCAAAATACGCAGTATTTT,CASSPTQNTQYF
TRBJ2-7,NA,few,TRBV11-3,15,TGTGCCAGCAGCCCGCTGGCTGGCGGTTCCTACGAGCAGTACTTC,CASSPLAGGSYEQYF
TRBJ2-1,NA,NA,TRBV21-1,18,TGTGCCAGCATCCCCTCGGGAACTAGCGGTCACCTCTACAATGAGCAGTTCTTC,CASIPSGTSGHLYNEQFF